The rows below give T cell receptor beta chains drawn from one sample of a study of shared clonotypes between healthy human individuals. Sequenced by immunoSEQ multiplex PCR; TCRdb stores in-frame clones only, minus some. The profile covers more than 1 million clones, with around three quarters appearing a single time and roughly 0.56% taken by the ten largest. The sequenced sample consisted of memory CD4+ T cells from PBMCs. The receptors derive from a man between 18 and 29 years old in good health. Some clones in this sample may be carry-over from other donors' samples. Both conserved end residues are part of each CDR3. The D gene is left open where the match is weak. Only part of the rows carry a size: once, few, many, or a class if the clone is expanded.

-,-,TRBV6-1,TRBJ2-3,TGTGCCAGCAGTCGTCCCAGCACAGATACGCAGTATTTT,CASSRPSTDTQYF
-,-,TRBV5-4,TRBJ1-1,TGTGCCAGCAGCTTGGAGGCGAACACTGAAGCTTTCTTT,CASSLEANTEAFF
-,-,TRBV19,TRBJ1-1,TGTGCCAGTAGCCCTGAGGTCCAGCGGACTGAAGCTTTCTTT,CASSPEVQRTEAFF
TRBD1,-,TRBV6-1,TRBJ2-7,TGTGCCAGCAGTGAAGGGCCTACAGGGGTGCAGTACTTC,CASSEGPTGVQYF
-,-,TRBV7-9,TRBJ1-5,TGTGCCAGCAGCCCCTTGTCTCATCAGCCCCAGCATTTT,CASSPLSHQPQHF
-,-,TRBV4-3,TRBJ2-5,TGCGCCAGCAGCCAAGGATACGCGGAGACCCAGTACTTC,CASSQGYAETQYF
-,-,TRBV7-3,TRBJ2-3,TGTGCCAGCAGCTTAAATACGGGAGAAAGCACATATACGCAGTATTTT,CASSLNTGESTYTQYF
TRBD1,-,TRBV7-9,TRBJ2-3,TGTGCCAGCAGCTTAGGATCGGGTAGGGGGCTGACAGATACGCAGTATTTT,CASSLGSGRGLTDTQYF
TRBD1,-,TRBV19,TRBJ2-7,TGTGCCAGCCACCGGGACAGGGGGCGATACGAGCAGTACTTC,CASHRDRGRYEQYF
-,-,TRBV5-4,TRBJ1-6,TGTGCCAGCAGCTTGTTCCGGGCCAGTAATTCACCCCTCCACTTT,CASSLFRASNSPLHF
-,-,TRBV20-1,TRBJ2-7,TGCAGTGTCACCCGGGGAGACCAGCAGTACTTC,CSVTRGDQQYF
TRBD2,-,TRBV5-1,TRBJ2-7,TGCGCCAGCAGCATTCGACCCTCTAGCGGCCCTCCCTACGAGCAGTACTTC,CASSIRPSSGPPYEQYF
-,-,TRBV7-2,TRBJ1-2,TGTGCCAGCAGACGAGGGGGGAGCTATCATGGCTACACCTTC,CASRRGGSYHGYTF
-,-,TRBV5-6,TRBJ2-5,TGTGCCAGCAGCTGGGGGGGGCCGCAAGAGACCCAGTACTTC,CASSWGGPQETQYF
TRBD1,-,TRBV5-8,TRBJ1-2,TGTGCCAGCAGCAGGGACAGGGGGCTTGGCTACACCTTC,CASSRDRGLGYTF
-,-,TRBV28,TRBJ1-5,TGTGCCAGCAGTTTGATGGCGAGGGGTAGCAATCAGCCCCAGCATTTT,CASSLMARGSNQPQHF
-,-,TRBV7-2,TRBJ2-5,TGTGCCAGCAGCTTAGGCGGGGCCCAGAAGGAGACCCAGTACTTC,CASSLGGAQKETQYF
-,-,TRBV5-1,TRBJ1-3,TGCGCCAGCAGCGCGGATCCGGGAGCCTCTGGAAACACCATATATTTT,CASSADPGASGNTIYF
TRBD2,-,TRBV5-1,TRBJ2-1,TGCGCCAGCAGCTTGGGGGGCCGGGAGGTAAATGAGTTCTTC,CASSLGGREVNEFF
TRBD1,-,TRBV5-1,TRBJ1-1,TGCGCCAGCAGCTCCGGACAGGGGGTACGGAACACTGAAGCTTTCTTT,CASSSGQGVRNTEAFF
-,once,TRBV5-6,TRBJ2-1,TGTGCCAGCAGCGAGACCCGTAATGAGCAGTTCTTC,CASSETRNEQFF
TRBD2,-,TRBV7-2,TRBJ2-7,TGTGCCAGCAGCTTAGATGCTAGCGGGGGGATGAGGGAGCAGTACTTC,CASSLDASGGMREQYF
-,-,TRBV4-3,TRBJ2-5,TGCGCCAGCAGCCAAGATGGAAGGACCCAGTACTTC,CASSQDGRTQYF
-,-,TRBV25-1,TRBJ2-3,TGTGCCAGCAGTGCCGGGACTGGTCATCATACGCAGTATTTT,CASSAGTGHHTQYF
-,-,TRBV29-1,TRBJ2-7,TGCAGCGCGGGGGACAGCTCCTACGAGCAGTACTTC,CSAGDSSYEQYF
TRBD1,-,TRBV5-1,TRBJ1-1,TGCGCCAGCAGCTTGGGGACTACAGGGGCCACTGAAGCTTTCTTT,CASSLGTTGATEAFF
-,-,TRBV9,TRBJ2-1,TGTGCCAGCAGCGTAGTTGGGCCCACTGAGCAGTTCTTC,CASSVVGPTEQFF
-,-,TRBV6-5,TRBJ2-3,TGTGCCAGCAGGGCCCCTTGGGCAGATACGCAGTATTTT,CASRAPWADTQYF
TRBD1,few,TRBV18,TRBJ1-2,TGTGCCAGCTCCCGTGGACCGGGACAGAAGGTCTATGGCTACACCTTC,CASSRGPGQKVYGYTF
TRBD2,-,TRBV7-8,TRBJ2-1,TGTGCCAGCTGTCTAGCGGGAGTTGGTAATGAGCAGTTCTTC,CASCLAGVGNEQFF
-,-,TRBV4-2,TRBJ2-7,TGTGCCAGCAGCCAAGGGGAGGGGGAATACGCCGAGCAGTACTTC,CASSQGEGEYAEQYF
-,once,TRBV15,TRBJ1-3,TGTGCCACCAGCAGAGACGGGCCAGGAACGGGAAACACCATATATTTT,CATSRDGPGTGNTIYF
-,-,TRBV7-9,TRBJ2-2,TGTGCCAGCAGCTTAATGGGCTCGAACACCGGGGAGCTGTTTTTT,CASSLMGSNTGELFF
TRBD1,-,TRBV28,TRBJ2-7,TGTGCCAGCAGCCCCCCGGGTGGGACAGGGAGATTGGAGCAGTACTTC,CASSPPGGTGRLEQYF
-,once,TRBV7-2,TRBJ1-3,TGTGCCAGCAGCCTCGGGGGTTGGGAAGGAAACACCATATATTTT,CASSLGGWEGNTIYF
-,-,TRBV19,TRBJ1-5,TGTGCCAGTAGTATCGCAGGGCGTAGCAATCAGCCCCAGCATTTT,CASSIAGRSNQPQHF
TRBD2,-,TRBV11-2,TRBJ2-7,TGTGCCAGCAGCTTCGGTTGGCTAGCGGATGAGCAGTACTTC,CASSFGWLADEQYF
-,once,TRBV5-1,TRBJ2-3,TGCGCCAGCAGCCTGACTTACAGGAACACAGATACGCAGTATTTT,CASSLTYRNTDTQYF
-,-,TRBV28,TRBJ1-1,TGTGCCAGCAGCCAGGCCGGTGGGAACACTGAAGCTTTCTTT,CASSQAGGNTEAFF
-,-,TRBV4-1,TRBJ2-3,TGCGCCAGCAGCCAAGATCCCCCCGCCACAGATACGCAGTATTTT,CASSQDPPATDTQYF
-,-,TRBV12-5,TRBJ2-3,TGTGCTAGTGGTTTGGGTCTCGGTAGCACAGATACGCAGTATTTT,CASGLGLGSTDTQYF
-,few,TRBV7-2,TRBJ2-1,TGTGCCAGCAGCCTGGGACTTATCAATGAGCAGTTCTTC,CASSLGLINEQFF
-,-,TRBV18,TRBJ2-1,TGTGCCAGCTCACCACCTGGTTACAATGAGCAGTTCTTC,CASSPPGYNEQFF
-,-,TRBV5-4,TRBJ2-3,TGTGCCAGCAGCTCCGACGGGAGCACAGATACGCAGTATTTT,CASSSDGSTDTQYF
-,-,TRBV6-4,TRBJ1-2,TGTGCCAGCAACACCACCCTAGTCGGCCCCCCCATACATGGCTACACCTTC,CASNTTLVGPPIHGYTF
-,few,TRBV29-1,TRBJ1-1,TGCAGCGTTGAAGGAATAGGGAACACTGAAGCTTTCTTT,CSVEGIGNTEAFF